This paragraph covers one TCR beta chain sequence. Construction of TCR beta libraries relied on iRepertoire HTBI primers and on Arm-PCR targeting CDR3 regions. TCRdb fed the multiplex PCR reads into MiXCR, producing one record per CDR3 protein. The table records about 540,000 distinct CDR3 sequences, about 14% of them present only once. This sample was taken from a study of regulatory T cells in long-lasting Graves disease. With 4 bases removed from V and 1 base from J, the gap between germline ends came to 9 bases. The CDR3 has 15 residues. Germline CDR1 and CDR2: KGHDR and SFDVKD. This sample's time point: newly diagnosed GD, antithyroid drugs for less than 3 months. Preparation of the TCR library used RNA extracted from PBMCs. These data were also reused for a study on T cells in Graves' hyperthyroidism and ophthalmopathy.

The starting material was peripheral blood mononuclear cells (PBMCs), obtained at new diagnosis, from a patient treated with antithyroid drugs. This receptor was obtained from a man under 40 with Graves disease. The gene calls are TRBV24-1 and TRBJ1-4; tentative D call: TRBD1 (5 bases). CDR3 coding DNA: TGTGCCACCAGTGAGAATCAGGGAACTAATGAAAAACTGTTTTTT. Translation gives CATSENQGTNEKLFF.